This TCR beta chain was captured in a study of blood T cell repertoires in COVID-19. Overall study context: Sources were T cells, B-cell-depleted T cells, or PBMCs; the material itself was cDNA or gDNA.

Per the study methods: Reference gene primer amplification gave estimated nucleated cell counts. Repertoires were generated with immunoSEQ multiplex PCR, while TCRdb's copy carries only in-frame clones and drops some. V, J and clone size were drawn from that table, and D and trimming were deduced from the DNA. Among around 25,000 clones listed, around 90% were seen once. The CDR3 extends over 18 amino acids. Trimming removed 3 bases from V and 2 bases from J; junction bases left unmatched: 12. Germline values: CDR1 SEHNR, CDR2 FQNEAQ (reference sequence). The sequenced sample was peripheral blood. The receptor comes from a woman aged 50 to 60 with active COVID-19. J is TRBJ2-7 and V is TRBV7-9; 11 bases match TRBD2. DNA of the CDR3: TGTGCCAGCAGCTTCGGGACAGACTTGACTAGCGGGACCTACGAGCAGTACTTC. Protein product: CASSFGTDLTSGTYEQYF.